The TCR beta chain described here comes from a study of blood T cell repertoires in COVID-19. As for the study in general: The United States, Italy and Spain were the sources of the acute and convalescent COVID-19 samples. Nucleic acid was either cDNA or gDNA, and it came from T cells, B-cell-depleted T cells, or PBMCs.

In the authors' workflow: By means of reference gene primer amplification, nucleated cell counts were estimated. Profiling relied on immunoSEQ multiplex PCR, and the TCRdb table lists in-frame clones only, not all of them. D and trimming come from the DNA, and the V and J calls and clone size come from that table. Among about 68,000 clones listed, around 82% were seen once. Trimming cost V 3 bases and J 3 bases, with 11 bases left between them. The V gene's germline CDR1 is SGHKS and CDR2 YYEKEE (reference sequence). This CDR3 spans 14 amino acids. This TCR was recovered from a man aged 45-60 years with active COVID-19. Input material: peripheral blood. The J gene is TRBJ2-3, the V gene TRBV5-5; tentative D call: TRBD2 (5 bases). CDR3 nucleotides: TGTGCCAGCAGCTCACTAGGTGTAACAGATACGCAGTATTTT. It codes for CASSSLGVTDTQYF.